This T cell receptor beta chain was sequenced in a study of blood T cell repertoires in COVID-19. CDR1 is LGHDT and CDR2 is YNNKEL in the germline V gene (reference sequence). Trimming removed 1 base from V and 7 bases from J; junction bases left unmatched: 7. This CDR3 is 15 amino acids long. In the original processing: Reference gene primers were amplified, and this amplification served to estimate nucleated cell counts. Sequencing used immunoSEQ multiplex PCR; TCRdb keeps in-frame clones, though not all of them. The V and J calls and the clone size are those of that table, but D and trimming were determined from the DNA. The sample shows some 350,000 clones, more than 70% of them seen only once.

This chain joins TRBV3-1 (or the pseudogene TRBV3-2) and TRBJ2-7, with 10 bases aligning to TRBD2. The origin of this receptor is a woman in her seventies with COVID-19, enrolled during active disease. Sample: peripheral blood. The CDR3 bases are TGTGCCAGCAGCCAAGGGGCTAGCGGGGGTGAAGAGCAGTACTTC. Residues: CASSQGASGGEEQYF.